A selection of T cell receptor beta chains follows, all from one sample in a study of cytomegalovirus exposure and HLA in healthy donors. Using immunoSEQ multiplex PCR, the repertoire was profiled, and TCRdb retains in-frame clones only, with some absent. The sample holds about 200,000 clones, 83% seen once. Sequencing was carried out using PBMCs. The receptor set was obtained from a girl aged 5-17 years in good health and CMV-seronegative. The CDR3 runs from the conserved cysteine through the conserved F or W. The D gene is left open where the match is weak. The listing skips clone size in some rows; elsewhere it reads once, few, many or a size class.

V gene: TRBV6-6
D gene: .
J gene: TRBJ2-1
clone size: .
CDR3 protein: CASSPGGNSYNEQFF
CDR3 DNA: TGTGCCAGCAGCCCCGGCGGGAACTCCTACAATGAGCAGTTCTTC

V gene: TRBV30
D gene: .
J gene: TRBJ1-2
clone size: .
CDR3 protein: CAWSRQGGSGGYTF
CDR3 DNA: TGTGCCTGGAGTCGGCAGGGTGGTTCTGGTGGCTACACCTTC

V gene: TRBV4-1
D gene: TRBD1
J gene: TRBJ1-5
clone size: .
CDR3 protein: CASSPYPDRAKPQHF
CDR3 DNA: TGCGCCAGCAGCCCATACCCTGACAGGGCAAAGCCCCAGCATTTT

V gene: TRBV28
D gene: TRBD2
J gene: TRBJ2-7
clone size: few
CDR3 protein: CASSDPGLVTYEQYF
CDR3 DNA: TGTGCCAGCAGTGATCCGGGACTAGTCACTTACGAGCAGTACTTC

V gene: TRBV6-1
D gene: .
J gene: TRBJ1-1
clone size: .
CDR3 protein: CASRAQGWEAEAFF
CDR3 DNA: TGTGCCAGCAGGGCGCAGGGTTGGGAAGCTGAAGCTTTCTTT

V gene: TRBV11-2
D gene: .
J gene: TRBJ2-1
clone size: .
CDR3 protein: CASSPSDLLGPNEQFF
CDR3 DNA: TGTGCCAGCAGCCCCTCTGACCTATTGGGCCCCAATGAGCAGTTCTTC

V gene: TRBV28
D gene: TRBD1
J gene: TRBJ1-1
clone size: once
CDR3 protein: CASRWDSKKEAFF
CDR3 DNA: TGTGCCAGCCGCTGGGACAGCAAAAAAGAAGCTTTCTTT

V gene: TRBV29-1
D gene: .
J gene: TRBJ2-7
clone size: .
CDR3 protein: CSVSRQAFYEQYF
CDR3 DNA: TGCAGCGTTTCCCGTCAGGCTTTCTACGAGCAGTACTTC

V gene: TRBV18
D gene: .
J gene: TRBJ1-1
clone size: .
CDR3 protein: CASSPQGGNTEAFF
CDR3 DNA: TGTGCCAGCTCACCCCAGGGTGGGAACACTGAAGCTTTCTTT

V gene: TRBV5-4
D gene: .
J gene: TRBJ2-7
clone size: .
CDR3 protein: CASSLGGLPYEQYF
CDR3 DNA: TGTGCCAGCAGCTTGGGGGGGCTTCCCTACGAGCAGTACTTC

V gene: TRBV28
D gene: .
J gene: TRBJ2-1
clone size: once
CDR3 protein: CASSLRGLNYNEQFF
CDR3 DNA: TGTGCCAGCAGTTTACGAGGGCTGAACTACAATGAGCAGTTCTTC

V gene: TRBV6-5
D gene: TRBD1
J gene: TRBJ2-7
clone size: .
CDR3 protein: CASRTGGSYEQYF
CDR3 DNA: TGTGCCAGCAGGACAGGGGGCTCCTACGAGCAGTACTTC

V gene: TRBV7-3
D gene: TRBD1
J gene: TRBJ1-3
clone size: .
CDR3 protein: CASSLRAGTASYSGNTIYF
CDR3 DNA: TGTGCCAGCAGCTTAAGGGCGGGGACAGCCTCTTACTCTGGAAACACCATATATTTT

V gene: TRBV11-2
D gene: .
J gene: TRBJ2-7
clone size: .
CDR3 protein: CASSLVLRPYEQYF
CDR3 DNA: TGTGCCAGCAGCTTAGTGTTGAGGCCCTACGAGCAGTACTTC

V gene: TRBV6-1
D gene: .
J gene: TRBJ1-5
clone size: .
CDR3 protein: CASSEAVSRNQPQHF
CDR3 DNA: TGTGCCAGCAGTGAAGCGGTCTCGCGGAATCAGCCCCAGCATTTT

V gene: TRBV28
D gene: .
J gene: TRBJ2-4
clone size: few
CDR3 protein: CASSLSNIQYF
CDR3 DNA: TGTGCCAGCAGTTTATCGAACATTCAGTACTTC

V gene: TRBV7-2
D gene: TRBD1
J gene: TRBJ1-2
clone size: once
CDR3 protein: CASSLRRGQSLTANYGYTF
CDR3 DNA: TGTGCCAGCAGCTTAAGGAGGGGACAGTCCCTTACAGCTAACTATGGCTACACCTTC

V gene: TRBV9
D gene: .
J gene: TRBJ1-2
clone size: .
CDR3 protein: CASSVKPETGPGANYGYTF
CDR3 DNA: TGTGCCAGCAGCGTAAAACCCGAAACAGGGCCAGGAGCTAACTATGGCTACACCTTC

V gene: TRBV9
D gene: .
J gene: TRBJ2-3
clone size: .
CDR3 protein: CASSAWGEAADTQYF
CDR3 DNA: TGTGCCAGCAGCGCTTGGGGGGAGGCTGCAGATACGCAGTATTTT

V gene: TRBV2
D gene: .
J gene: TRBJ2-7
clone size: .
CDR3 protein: CASMIGRGSYEQYF
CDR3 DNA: TGTGCCAGCATGATCGGTAGGGGCTCCTACGAGCAGTACTTC